The 28 T cell receptor beta chains below come from one sample, sequenced in a study of OX40 agonist ivuxolimab in advanced cancers. This table comes from immunoSEQ multiplex PCR, and its TCRdb copy is limited to in-frame clones, with some not included. The profile shows about 89,000 clones, roughly 91% of them singletons. The material sequenced was CD4+ or CD8+ T cells sorted from blood, taken in a trial of the OX40 agonist ivuxolimab. The receptors were sampled from an adult with an advanced solid tumor such as melanoma, head and neck, liver or kidney cancer.

V usage is TRBV10-3 and J usage is TRBJ2-7; 7 bases fit TRBD1. Looked up from germline, CDR1 is ENHRY and CDR2 is SYGVKD. V gave up 5 bases and J gave up 2 bases; unmatched junction bases: 3. The CDR3 runs 13 residues. CDR3 region: CAISPGQTYEQYF. The CDR3 DNA sequence: TGTGCCATCAGTCCGGGACAGACCTACGAGCAGTACTTC.

The chain links TRBV14 to TRBJ2-2; D possibly corresponds to TRBD1 (6 bases). V was pared by 1 base and J by 4 bases, with 13 bases between. The CDR3 is made up of 16 amino acids. Germline loops: CDR1 SGHDN, CDR2 FVKESK. The DNA for the CDR3 is TGTGCCAGCAGCCAAGTAAAAGGGGGATCCACCGGGGAGCTGTTTTTT. Amino acid sequence: CASSQVKGGSTGELFF.

CDR3 bases: TGTGCCAGCAGTGGTCTGAATAGCGGGGGGCGCCTGTTCTTC. It yields the protein CASSGLNSGGRLFF. J is TRBJ2-1 and V is TRBV2, with TRBD2 matching 10 bases. V trimming: 4 bases; J trimming: 15 bases; junction bases outside the gene matches: 12. Per the germline V gene, CDR1 is SNHLY and CDR2 is FYNNEI. CDR3 size: 14 residues.

The chain recombines TRBV7-9 with TRBJ2-1, with 9 bases matching TRBD2. With V trimmed by 2 bases and J by 4 bases, 9 bases remained unmatched. The CDR3 covers 17 residues. CDR1 SEHNR and CDR2 FQNEAQ come from the germline V gene (reference sequence). The CDR3 sequence: CASSLPLGGRAYNEQFF. CDR3 nucleotide sequence: TGTGCCAGCAGCTTACCACTGGGCGGGAGGGCGTACAATGAGCAGTTCTTC.

The chain recombines TRBV18 with TRBJ2-7, with 10 bases fitting TRBD2. Trimming took 0 bases from V and 5 from J; bases not matched to a gene: 4. This CDR3 has 15 amino acids. Germline CDR1 is KGHSH and CDR2 is LQKENI. The DNA for the CDR3 is TGTGCCAGCTCACCACCGACCCTAGCGGGGGACGAGCAGTACTTC. Its translation is CASSPPTLAGDEQYF.

This clone was picked up one time. V usage is TRBV5-1 and J usage is TRBJ2-3; D is possibly TRBD1 or TRBD2 (5 bases each). V was clipped by 4 bases and J by 2 bases, with 11 bases between them. CDR1 and CDR2 (germline): SGHRS, YFSETQ. CDR3 length: 14 residues. The CDR3: CASSPGTATDTQYF. DNA for the CDR3: TGCGCCAGCAGCCCAGGGACGGCCACAGATACGCAGTATTTT.

This clone was observed once. V usage is TRBV7-2 and J usage is TRBJ2-1; TRBD2 agrees at 7 bases. The J segment lost 6 bases and the V segment lost 3 bases, leaving 5 bases of the junction unmatched. Germline V gene sequence: CDR1 SGHTA, CDR2 FQGNSA. The CDR3 runs to 14 residues. CDR3 residues: CASSFAGAGNEQFF. The CDR3, as DNA: TGTGCCAGCAGCTTTGCGGGAGCGGGCAATGAGCAGTTCTTC.

This rearrangement joins TRBV6-4 to TRBJ2-1; TRBD2 matches at 16 bases. CDR1 and CDR2 (germline): MRHNA, SNTAGT. The junction had 4 bases not matched to a gene; V was cut back by 4 bases and J by 7 bases. The CDR3 extends over 16 amino acids. CDR3 nucleotide sequence: TGTGCCAGCAGTGTCGGGACTAGCGGGAGGGGGAATGAGCAGTTCTTC. It specifies CASSVGTSGRGNEQFF.

The chain couples TRBV15 to TRBJ2-1; D unclear. V was cut by 6 bases and J by 1 base, with 7 bases left in between. The CDR3 contains 13 residues. Germline-derived CDR1 and CDR2 are LNHNV and YYDKDF (reference sequence). The CDR3 protein is CATRSRSYNEQFF. CDR3 in DNA: TGTGCCACCAGAAGTAGGTCCTACAATGAGCAGTTCTTC.

This chain joins TRBV7-2 and TRBJ1-5, with 9 bases matching TRBD1. Germline V gives CDR1 SGHTA, CDR2 FQGNSA. The V and J ends lost 5 bases and 7 bases, in that order; junction bases with no gene match: 9. The CDR3 is made up of 15 amino acids. The CDR3: CASSLGQGLRQPQHF. The DNA for the CDR3 is TGTGCCAGCAGCCTCGGACAGGGGTTAAGGCAGCCCCAGCATTTT.

Details on this clone: This same CDR3 is encoded by further DNA sequences in the sample. This rearrangement joins TRBV6-4 to TRBJ2-2; a weak D match, TRBD1 (6 bases). CDR3 length: 14 residues. Germline V gene sequence: CDR1 MRHNA, CDR2 SNTAGT. The ends were cut back, 6 bases at V and 6 bases at J, with 14 bases in the middle. The CDR3 sequence is CASSSTGFAGELFF. In DNA, the CDR3 is TGTGCCAGCAGCTCAACAGGGTTCGCCGGGGAGCTGTTTTTT.

The gene calls are TRBV28 and TRBJ2-7; the D is unclear. V shed 3 bases and J shed 2 bases, with 17 bases lying between them. CDR1 and CDR2 (germline): MDHEN, SYDVKM. The CDR3 length is 16 residues. DNA of the CDR3: TGTGCCAGCAGTTTGGGATCTTTCGGCAGCCCCTACGAGCAGTACTTC. Amino acid sequence: CASSLGSFGSPYEQYF.

V usage is TRBV18 and J usage is TRBJ2-7; a weak D match, TRBD1 (6 bases). Trimming took off 5 bases at V and 3 bases at J, with 14 bases between the two ends. CDR3 length: 14 residues. Germline lookup yields CDR1 KGHSH and CDR2 LQKENI. The CDR3 region is CASSNQGSHYEQYF. Here the CDR3 DNA reads TGTGCCAGCTCAAATCAGGGGTCCCACTACGAGCAGTACTTC. Complete variable domain (other parts from reference TRBV18 and TRBJ2-7): NAGVMQNPRHLVRRRGQEARLRCSPMKGHSHVYWYRQLPEEGLKFMVYLQKENIIDESGMPKERFSAEFPKEGPSILRIQQVVRGDSAAYFCASSNQGSHYEQYFGPGTRLTVT.

The chain combines TRBV7-2 with TRBJ2-5; 7 bases are shared with TRBD1. Trimming took 5 bases from V and 3 from J; bases not matched to a gene: 6. CDR3 size: 14 residues. Germline V gene sequence: CDR1 SGHTA, CDR2 FQGNSA. CDR3 amino acids: CASSRGGPEETQYF. The CDR3, as DNA: TGTGCCAGCAGCAGAGGGGGCCCAGAAGAGACCCAGTACTTC.

In its sample, this clone was seen a few times. The chain employs TRBV27 and TRBJ1-5, with D maybe TRBD1 (6 bases). Trimming pared 5 bases from V and 2 bases from J, leaving 22 bases between. Per germline, CDR1 MNHEY and CDR2 SMNVEV (reference sequence). The CDR3 is 18 residues long. The CDR3 sequence is CASSARDTWGSGNQPQHF. CDR3 bases: TGTGCCAGCAGTGCCCGGGACACCTGGGGGTCCGGCAATCAGCCCCAGCATTTT.

The J gene is TRBJ2-1, the V gene TRBV30, with D tentatively TRBD2 (6 bases). V was shortened by 2 bases and J by 9 bases, with 20 bases between the two germline ends. The CDR3 extends over 15 amino acids. The germline gives CDR1 GTSNPN, CDR2 SVGIG (reference sequence). CDR3: CAWSNLGEVSSEQFF. In nucleotides, the CDR3 is TGTGCCTGGAGTAATTTGGGGGAGGTTTCTAGTGAGCAGTTCTTC.

V and J are TRBV7-8 and TRBJ2-7; D is undetermined. Germline V gives CDR1 SGHVS, CDR2 FQNEAQ. V gave up 1 base and J gave up 5 bases, with 6 bases separating them. This CDR3 comprises 12 residues. CDR3 region: CASSLGGDEQYF. The CDR3 DNA follows: TGTGCCAGCAGCTTAGGGGGTGACGAGCAGTACTTC.

The chain recombines TRBV25-1 with TRBJ1-4, with a weak D call TRBD1 (6 bases). Germline loops: CDR1 MGHDK, CDR2 SYGVNS. The CDR3 consists of 13 residues. V lost 10 bases and J 7 bases, leaving 16 bases between the germline ends. In DNA, the CDR3 is TGTGCCACCCAAAGAGGGGGGGGTGAAAAACTGTTTTTT. Residues: CATQRGGGEKLFF.

The chain links TRBV7-9 to TRBJ2-5; 7 bases fit TRBD1. The CDR3 covers 14 residues. CDR1 SEHNR and CDR2 FQNEAQ come from the germline V gene (reference sequence). The V and J ends lost 1 base and 5 bases, in that order; junction bases with no gene match: 4. CDR3 in amino acids: CASSLDRGPETQYF. For the CDR3, the DNA is TGTGCCAGCAGCTTAGACAGGGGTCCGGAGACCCAGTACTTC. The full variable domain, rest sourced from reference TRBV7-9 and TRBJ2-5, is DTGVSQNPRHKITKRGQNVTFRCDPISEHNRLYWYRQTLGQGPEFLTYFQNEAQLEKSRLLSDRFSAERPKGSFSTLEIQRTEQGDSAMYLCASSLDRGPETQYFGPGTRLLVL.

The chain employs TRBV7-9 and TRBJ2-1; D gene unclear. The length of the CDR3 is 14 residues. CDR1 SEHNR and CDR2 FQNEAQ come from the germline V gene (reference sequence). Trimming took 1 base from V and 2 from J, leaving 6 bases between them. The CDR3 DNA reads TGTGCCAGCAGCTTAGTTGTGCCCTACAATGAGCAGTTCTTC. Amino acids: CASSLVVPYNEQFF.

This clone was picked up one time. The genes are TRBV29-1 and TRBJ2-5; D possibly corresponds to TRBD1 (6 bases). This CDR3 spans 13 amino acids. V was clipped by 6 bases and J by 5 bases, with 16 bases between them. Germline V CDR1 and CDR2: SQVTM, ANQGSEA. The CDR3 reads CSVRDTGGETQYF. The DNA of the CDR3 is TGCAGCGTACGGGACACAGGTGGGGAGACCCAGTACTTC.

In its sample, this clone was seen once. V gene TRBV19 combines with J gene TRBJ1-3; 8 nucleotides agree with TRBD1. V trimming: 9 bases; J trimming: 9 bases; junction bases outside the gene matches: 7. The CDR3 spans 12 residues. Germline V lookup: CDR1 LNHDA, CDR2 SQIVND (reference sequence). The CDR3 coding sequence is TGTGCCAGCGGACAGGGTGGGACCACCATATATTTT. Translation: CASGQGGTTIYF.

The DNA for the CDR3 is TGTGCCAGCAGTTTAGGCCGGGACTATAATTCACCCCTCCACTTT. Translating it yields CASSLGRDYNSPLHF. The chain is built from TRBV28 and TRBJ1-6, with D uncertain. V was clipped by 2 bases and J by 3 bases, with 8 bases between them. CDR3 length equals 15 residues. Germline V gene sequence: CDR1 MDHEN, CDR2 SYDVKM.

The V gene is TRBV6-1, the J gene TRBJ1-1; D gene uncertain. Trimming stripped 3 bases from V and 3 bases from J, with 5 bases between. The germline gives CDR1 MNHNS, CDR2 SASEGT. There are 12 residues in the CDR3. The CDR3 bases are TGTGCCAGCAGTGAGGAATACACTGAAGCTTTCTTT. Translation gives CASSEEYTEAFF.

This clone was recorded only once. The chain links TRBV5-8 to TRBJ1-4; no firm D call. The ends were cut back, 4 bases at V and 7 bases at J, with 8 bases in the middle. The germline V gene encodes CDR1 SGHTS and CDR2 YDEGEE. The CDR3 extends over 12 amino acids. The CDR3 bases are TGTGCCAGCAGCCCCCAGAGTGAAAAACTGTTTTTT. This translates into CASSPQSEKLFF.

J is TRBJ2-3 and V is TRBV7-2; 7 bases match TRBD2. The CDR3 loop spans 14 amino acids. After removal of 5 bases from V and 1 base from J, the junction contained 3 bases not matched to a gene. CDR1 and CDR2 (germline): SGHTA, FQGNSA. The CDR3 loop is CASSQGLGTDTQYF. The DNA for the CDR3 is TGTGCCAGCAGCCAAGGACTAGGCACAGATACGCAGTATTTT.

The chain is built from TRBV28 and TRBJ2-5; TRBD2 matches 7 bases. Germline lookup yields CDR1 MDHEN and CDR2 SYDVKM. V was pared by 3 bases and J by 2 bases, with 12 bases of the junction left unmatched. The CDR3 extends over 17 amino acids. The CDR3 bases are TGTGCCAGCAGTTTCTACGGGGTGGGAGGGGTACAAGAGACCCAGTACTTC. Translated, it gives CASSFYGVGGVQETQYF.

On this clone: At the DNA level, this CDR3 is encoded by other sequences in the same sample as well. The chain is built from TRBV5-1 and TRBJ2-2, with 11 nucleotides matching TRBD2. The ends lost 4 bases at V and 2 bases at J; junction bases unmatched: 4. The CDR3 length is 16 residues. Looked up from germline, CDR1 is SGHRS and CDR2 is YFSETQ. The CDR3 region has the DNA TGCGCCAGCAGCCCTCTAGCGGGGGGAAACACCGGGGAGCTGTTTTTT. Protein product: CASSPLAGGNTGELFF. Drawing the rest from reference TRBV5-1 and TRBJ2-2, the complete variable domain is KAGVTQTPRYLIKTRGQQVTLSCSPISGHRSVSWYQQTPGQGLQFLFEYFSETQRNKGNFPGRFSGRQFSNSRSEMNVSTLELGDSALYLCASSPLAGGNTGELFFGEGSRLTVL.